The rows below give T cell receptor beta chains drawn from one sample of a study of blood T cell repertoires in COVID-19. Assay: immunoSEQ multiplex PCR; the TCRdb copy retains only in-frame clones and omits some. This table holds 130,000 or so clones, about 70% found once. Input material: peripheral blood. Source of these receptors: a woman between 70 and 85 years old with acute or convalescent COVID-19. Both conserved end residues are part of each CDR3. A D gene is named only where the DNA matches it firmly. Rows may omit the clone size; those that give it use once, few, many or a size class.

size,V,J,D,CDR3,DNA
.,TRBV4-3,TRBJ2-5,.,CASSQESGRGETQYF,TGCGCCAGCAGCCAAGAATCGGGCAGGGGAGAGACCCAGTACTTC
.,TRBV6-5,TRBJ2-7,.,CASSPTLTYEQYF,TGTGCCAGCAGTCCCACTCTCACCTACGAGCAGTACTTC
.,TRBV7-2,TRBJ1-5,.,CASSSQENQPQHF,TGTGCCAGCAGCTCACAGGAGAATCAGCCCCAGCATTTT
once,TRBV5-4,TRBJ2-7,TRBD2,CASSQLAGGSEQYF,TGTGCCAGCAGCCAACTAGCGGGAGGTTCCGAACAGTACTTC
few,TRBV29-1,TRBJ1-2,TRBD1,CSARTGTDYGYTF,TGCAGCGCTCGAACCGGGACAGACTATGGCTACACCTTC
few,TRBV7-9,TRBJ1-6,.,CASSLALGGMGGSPLHF,TGTGCCAGCAGCTTAGCCCTCGGGGGGATGGGTGGCTCACCCCTCCACTTT
.,TRBV4-1,TRBJ1-3,.,CASSQRFDWGNTIYF,TGCGCCAGCAGCCAAAGGTTCGACTGGGGAAACACCATATATTTT
few,TRBV27,TRBJ1-1,.,CASSFSGNTEAFF,TGTGCCAGCAGTTTTAGTGGGAACACTGAAGCTTTCTTT
.,TRBV4-1,TRBJ2-2,.,CASSPGLWNTGELFF,TGCGCCAGCAGCCCGGGACTGTGGAACACCGGGGAGCTGTTTTTT
many,TRBV19,TRBJ2-7,.,CASSIDGGSYEQYF,TGTGCCAGTAGTATAGATGGCGGTAGCTACGAGCAGTACTTC
.,TRBV28,TRBJ1-1,.,CASSFPETGNTEAFF,TGTGCCAGCAGTTTCCCTGAGACAGGGAACACTGAAGCTTTCTTT
.,TRBV2,TRBJ2-1,.,CASSEVVSAKNEQFF,TGTGCCAGCAGTGAAGTGGTTAGCGCTAAAAATGAGCAGTTCTTC
few,TRBV7-9,TRBJ2-5,.,CASHTGIRETQYF,TGTGCCAGCCACACAGGGATCCGAGAGACCCAGTACTTC
.,TRBV6-5,TRBJ2-2,.,CASRGRGDSTGELFF,TGTGCCAGCAGGGGCAGGGGGGATAGCACCGGGGAGCTGTTTTTT
few,TRBV3-1/TRBV3-2,TRBJ1-6,.,CASSQRAVTTSPLHF,TGTGCCAGCAGCCAAAGGGCAGTGACTACTTCACCCCTCCACTTT
.,TRBV13,TRBJ2-2,TRBD2,CASSLGLRTSSSGELFF,TGTGCCAGCAGCTTAGGCTTAAGGACTAGCAGTTCCGGGGAGCTGTTTTTT
.,TRBV7-8,TRBJ2-3,TRBD1,CASSLPGTGGDTQYF,TGTGCCAGCAGTTTGCCCGGGACAGGGGGGGATACGCAGTATTTT
.,TRBV9,TRBJ1-3,.,CASSVGGGTDGNTIYF,TGTGCCAGCAGCGTAGGCGGAGGGACCGACGGAAACACCATATATTTT
.,TRBV10-3,TRBJ1-1,TRBD1,CAINPGQGRNTEAFF,TGTGCCATCAACCCGGGACAGGGTCGGAACACTGAAGCTTTCTTT
few,TRBV28,TRBJ1-2,TRBD1,CASSSGQVGYTF,TGTGCCAGCAGTTCGGGACAGGTCGGCTACACCTTC
.,TRBV2,TRBJ2-3,.,CASRWGPDTQYF,TGTGCCAGCAGGTGGGGCCCAGATACGCAGTATTTT
.,TRBV4-3,TRBJ2-1,TRBD2,CASSPGGAPSLYNEQFF,TGCGCCAGCAGCCCCGGGGGGGCCCCCTCACTCTACAATGAGCAGTTCTTC
few,TRBV5-8,TRBJ1-1,.,CASSIQGNPGNTEAFF,TGTGCCAGCAGCATACAGGGAAACCCTGGGAACACTGAAGCTTTCTTT
.,TRBV5-5,TRBJ1-2,.,CASSLGRQTGAGYTF,TGTGCCAGCAGCTTGGGGAGGCAGACCGGTGCGGGCTACACCTTC
.,TRBV19,TRBJ1-1,.,CASSIGQNTEAFF,TGTGCCAGTAGTATAGGACAAAACACTGAAGCTTTCTTT
few,TRBV5-4,TRBJ2-4,TRBD2,CASSGGLAGGTKNIQYF,TGTGCCAGCAGCGGGGGACTAGCGGGGGGAACCAAAAACATTCAGTACTTC
.,TRBV11-2,TRBJ1-4,TRBD1,CASSRQGAQTNEKLFF,TGTGCCAGCAGCCGACAGGGGGCTCAGACTAATGAAAAACTGTTTTTT
.,TRBV11-2,TRBJ2-1,.,CASSLGWGGPYNEQFF,TGTGCCAGCAGCTTGGGTTGGGGGGGGCCCTACAATGAGCAGTTCTTC
.,TRBV27,TRBJ2-3,TRBD1,CASSLQGVITDTQYF,TGTGCCAGCAGTTTACAGGGGGTCATCACAGATACGCAGTATTTT
few,TRBV10-1,TRBJ2-1,TRBD2,CASSDRSGRANEQFF,TGCGCCAGCAGTGACCGTAGCGGGAGGGCCAATGAGCAGTTCTTC
.,TRBV15,TRBJ1-1,.,CATSRDIGRLNTEAFF,TGTGCCACCAGCAGAGATATCGGCAGGTTGAACACTGAAGCTTTCTTT
.,TRBV12-3/TRBV12-4,TRBJ2-5,TRBD1,CASRGTGEETQYF,TGTGCCAGCAGGGGGACAGGGGAAGAGACCCAGTACTTC
.,TRBV11-2,TRBJ2-7,.,CASSLSLANYEQYF,TGTGCCAGCAGCTTATCGCTAGCTAACTACGAGCAGTACTTC
.,TRBV9,TRBJ1-2,TRBD1,CASNRGQGGHGYTF,TGTGCCAGCAACCGGGGACAGGGAGGTCATGGCTACACCTTC
.,TRBV14,TRBJ1-2,TRBD1,CASSPGQAYYGYTF,TGTGCCAGCAGCCCCGGACAGGCGTATTATGGCTACACCTTC
.,TRBV6-5,TRBJ2-1,TRBD1,CASRRGQGGGNEQFF,TGTGCCAGCAGGAGGGGACAGGGGGGTGGCAATGAGCAGTTCTTC
.,TRBV11-2,TRBJ2-3,.,CASSLRGREGTDTQYF,TGTGCCAGCAGCTTAAGGGGGCGGGAGGGCACAGATACGCAGTATTTT
.,TRBV6-5,TRBJ1-1,.,CASSREGGRDAFF,TGTGCCAGCAGTCGGGAAGGCGGAAGGGATGCTTTCTTT
.,TRBV11-2,TRBJ2-2,.,CASSLGRQPTGELFF,TGTGCCAGCAGCTTAGGTCGACAACCCACCGGGGAGCTGTTTTTT
few,TRBV4-3,TRBJ1-5,TRBD1,CASSPGQGAYQPQHF,TGCGCCAGCAGCCCGGGACAGGGGGCTTATCAGCCCCAGCATTTT
.,TRBV28,TRBJ2-5,.,CASSLGGAVFQETQYF,TGTGCCAGCAGTTTAGGGGGGGCGGTATTCCAAGAGACCCAGTACTTC
.,TRBV4-3,TRBJ1-1,.,CASSPDRRGTEAFF,TGCGCCAGCAGCCCCGACCGACGGGGCACTGAAGCTTTCTTT
few,TRBV4-1,TRBJ1-3,TRBD1,CASSQAGTVLSGNTIYF,TGCGCCAGCAGCCAAGCCGGGACAGTCCTCTCTGGAAACACCATATATTTT
once,TRBV28,TRBJ1-1,.,CASSPPAGMNTEAFF,TGTGCCAGCAGTCCCCCGGCGGGGATGAACACTGAAGCTTTCTTT
.,TRBV4-3,TRBJ1-4,.,CASSQERQAYEKLFF,TGCGCCAGCAGCCAAGAACGGCAGGCTTATGAAAAACTGTTTTTT
.,TRBV5-4,TRBJ1-3,TRBD1,CASSPADRAGSGNTIYF,TGTGCCAGCAGTCCGGCGGACAGGGCCGGATCTGGAAACACCATATATTTT
.,TRBV9,TRBJ2-3,TRBD1,CASSPRGQLTDTQYF,TGTGCCAGCAGCCCCCGGGGACAGCTCACAGATACGCAGTATTTT
.,TRBV12-5,TRBJ2-2,.,CASGLGASANTGELFF,TGTGCTAGTGGTTTAGGGGCAAGCGCGAACACCGGGGAGCTGTTTTTT
.,TRBV25-1,TRBJ2-3,TRBD2,CASSEREVAGADTQYF,TGTGCCAGCAGTGAACGGGAGGTAGCGGGGGCAGATACGCAGTATTTT
.,TRBV18,TRBJ1-1,.,CASSPLRGTGTEAFF,TGTGCCAGCTCACCACTGAGGGGGACGGGGACTGAAGCTTTCTTT
few,TRBV19,TRBJ2-7,TRBD1,CASSMKDRVYEQYF,TGTGCCAGTAGTATGAAGGACAGGGTTTACGAGCAGTACTTC
.,TRBV10-2,TRBJ2-1,.,CASSATGSSYNEQFF,TGCGCCAGCAGTGCGACTGGGAGCTCCTACAATGAGCAGTTCTTC
.,TRBV5-4,TRBJ2-2,TRBD2,CASSAGLAGNTGELFF,TGTGCCAGCAGCGCGGGACTAGCGGGGAACACCGGGGAGCTGTTTTTT